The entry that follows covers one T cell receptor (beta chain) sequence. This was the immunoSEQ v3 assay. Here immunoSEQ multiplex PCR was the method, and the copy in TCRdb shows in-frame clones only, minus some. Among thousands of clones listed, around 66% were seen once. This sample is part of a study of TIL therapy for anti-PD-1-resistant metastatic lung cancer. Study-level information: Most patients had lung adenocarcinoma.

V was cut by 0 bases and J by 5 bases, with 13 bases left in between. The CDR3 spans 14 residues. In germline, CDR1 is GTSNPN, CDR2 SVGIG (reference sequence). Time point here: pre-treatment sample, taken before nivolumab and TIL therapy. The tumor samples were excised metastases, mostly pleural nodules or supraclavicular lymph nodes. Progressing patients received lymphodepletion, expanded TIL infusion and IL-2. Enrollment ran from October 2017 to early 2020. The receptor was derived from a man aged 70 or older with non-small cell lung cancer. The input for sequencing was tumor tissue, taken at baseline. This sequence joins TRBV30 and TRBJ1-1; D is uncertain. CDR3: CAWSVPDRWTEAFF. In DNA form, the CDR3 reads TGTGCCTGGAGTGTACCCGACCGCTGGACTGAAGCTTTCTTT.